These T cell receptor beta chains were read from a single sample in a study of shared clonotypes between healthy human individuals. Here immunoSEQ multiplex PCR was the method, and the copy in TCRdb shows in-frame clones only, minus some. The sample holds around 2,000,000 clones; approximately 94% are singletons and the top ten take roughly 1%. Sequencing was carried out using naive CD8+ T cells sorted from blood. The receptor source for this set is a man aged 18 to 30 in good health. CDR3s include the opening cysteine and the closing phenylalanine or tryptophan. D genes are given only for firm matches. For some rows the clone size is stated as once, few or many, or as a class when expanded; others skip it.

j_call v_call d_call clone_size cdr3_aa cdr3_nt
TRBJ2-2 TRBV28 TRBD1 . CASSLGRGLITGELFF TGTGCCAGCAGTTTGGGCAGGGGGCTGATAACCGGGGAGCTGTTTTTT
TRBJ1-2 TRBV28 . . CASSLGRVDYGYTF TGTGCCAGCAGTTTAGGCAGGGTTGACTATGGCTACACCTTC
TRBJ2-7 TRBV19 TRBD2 . CASSTVAGGAYEQYF TGTGCCAGTAGTACGGTCGCGGGAGGTGCCTACGAGCAGTACTTC
TRBJ1-6 TRBV9 . few CASSLGSSYNSPLHF TGTGCCAGCAGCCTGGGAAGCTCCTATAATTCACCCCTCCACTTT
TRBJ2-3 TRBV10-3 . . CAISDTSAPPDTQYF TGTGCCATCAGTGATACTAGTGCGCCCCCAGATACGCAGTATTTT
TRBJ2-3 TRBV7-6 . . CASSLGVDTQYF TGTGCCAGCAGCTTAGGTGTGGATACGCAGTATTTT
TRBJ1-1 TRBV28 . . CASSLRVGTEAFF TGTGCCAGCAGTTTAAGGGTCGGCACTGAAGCTTTCTTT
TRBJ2-3 TRBV6-5 . . CASGGGAADTQYF TGTGCCAGCGGAGGAGGGGCGGCAGATACGCAGTATTTT
TRBJ2-5 TRBV5-8 . . CASGGVWPEETQYF TGTGCCAGCGGGGGAGTATGGCCCGAAGAGACCCAGTACTTC
TRBJ1-1 TRBV9 TRBD1 . CASSGIPGGAAEAFF TGTGCCAGCAGCGGGATCCCAGGGGGCGCCGCTGAAGCTTTCTTT
TRBJ2-3 TRBV10-2 . . CASSEWTGASGDTQYF TGCGCCAGCAGTGAGTGGACGGGGGCCTCGGGAGATACGCAGTATTTT
TRBJ2-3 TRBV28 . . CASSPRRSTDTQYF TGTGCCAGCAGTCCTCGACGGAGCACAGATACGCAGTATTTT
TRBJ2-3 TRBV27 TRBD2 . CASSSRGSGEGTDTQYF TGTGCCAGCAGTTCTCGGGGGAGCGGGGAAGGCACAGATACGCAGTATTTT
TRBJ1-1 TRBV18 . once CASSPGPPEAFF TGTGCCAGCTCGCCAGGGCCCCCTGAAGCTTTCTTT
TRBJ2-7 TRBV4-1 TRBD2 . CASSQVLTSGNYEQYF TGCGCCAGCAGCCAAGTATTGACTAGCGGGAACTACGAGCAGTACTTC
TRBJ1-1 TRBV6-1 . . CASSETRARGTEAFF TGTGCCAGCAGCGAAACGAGGGCGCGAGGGACTGAAGCTTTCTTT
TRBJ2-2 TRBV5-6 . . CASSSHPDELFF TGTGCCAGCAGCTCCCACCCGGACGAGCTGTTTTTT
TRBJ2-7 TRBV4-1 . . CASSQVGSDEQYF TGCGCCAGCAGCCAAGTCGGGTCGGACGAGCAGTACTTC
TRBJ1-1 TRBV28 . . CASSFPAGGNTEAFF TGTGCCAGCAGTTTCCCCGCGGGGGGGAACACTGAAGCTTTCTTT
TRBJ2-7 TRBV23-1 TRBD1 . CASDLRDRPYYEQYF TGCGCCAGCGATTTGAGGGACAGGCCATACTACGAGCAGTACTTC
TRBJ2-7 TRBV19 . . CASSGRGAVSDEQYF TGTGCCAGTAGTGGTCGGGGGGCGGTCTCTGACGAGCAGTACTTC
TRBJ2-1 TRBV27 . . CASSWGGEQFF TGTGCCAGCAGTTGGGGAGGTGAGCAGTTCTTC
TRBJ1-3 TRBV7-9 TRBD1 . CASSQGGQGVGNTIYF TGTGCCAGCAGCCAGGGAGGACAGGGTGTTGGAAACACCATATATTTT
TRBJ2-3 TRBV27 . . CASTFGVGGTDTQYF TGTGCCAGCACCTTCGGCGTAGGGGGCACAGATACGCAGTATTTT
TRBJ2-7 TRBV27 . . CASSLGQSYEQYF TGTGCCAGCAGTTTAGGGCAGTCCTACGAGCAGTACTTC
TRBJ1-1 TRBV9 . . CASSVVALGNTEAFF TGTGCCAGCAGCGTAGTCGCGCTTGGGAACACTGAAGCTTTCTTT
TRBJ1-1 TRBV5-6 . few CASSFTVDSEAFF TGTGCCAGCAGCTTTACGGTGGACAGCGAAGCTTTCTTT
TRBJ1-1 TRBV30 TRBD1 . CAWRGTGDTRTEAFF TGTGCCTGGAGGGGGACAGGTGATACTCGCACTGAAGCTTTCTTT
TRBJ1-5 TRBV19 . . CASSSPKQPQHF TGTGCCAGTAGTTCCCCCAAACAGCCCCAGCATTTT
TRBJ1-1 TRBV5-4 TRBD1 . CASSLAGTGAEAFF TGTGCCAGCAGCCTGGCCGGGACAGGGGCTGAAGCTTTCTTT
TRBJ2-5 TRBV25-1 TRBD1 . CASSEDRGTGDQETQYF TGTGCCAGCAGTGAAGACCGAGGGACAGGGGACCAAGAGACCCAGTACTTC
TRBJ1-1 TRBV10-3 . . CAISESNNRAFF TGTGCCATCAGTGAGAGTAACAACCGGGCTTTCTTT
TRBJ2-1 TRBV7-9 . . CASSLGRGTYNEQFF TGTGCCAGCAGCTTAGGACGCGGGACCTACAATGAGCAGTTCTTC
TRBJ1-2 TRBV29-1 . . CSVKDVGYTF TGCAGCGTTAAGGACGTTGGCTACACCTTC
TRBJ2-7 TRBV28 . once CASSLLGGSYEQYF TGTGCCAGCAGTTTATTGGGGGGTTCCTACGAGCAGTACTTC
TRBJ2-5 TRBV10-3 TRBD1 once CAISESDVGTVQETQYF TGTGCCATCAGTGAATCGGATGTCGGGACAGTCCAAGAGACCCAGTACTTC
TRBJ1-1 TRBV29-1 . . CSVSRGMNTEAFF TGCAGCGTTTCCCGGGGGATGAACACTGAAGCTTTCTTT
TRBJ1-1 TRBV18 TRBD1 . CASSPPPGTGRAEAFF TGTGCCAGCTCACCACCGCCCGGGACAGGGAGGGCTGAAGCTTTCTTT
TRBJ1-1 TRBV10-2 . . CASSDLGWAEAFF TGCGCCAGCAGTGATTTGGGCTGGGCTGAAGCTTTCTTT
TRBJ1-1 TRBV6-5 . . CASSPGNTEAFF TGTGCCAGCAGTCCCGGCAACACTGAAGCTTTCTTT
TRBJ1-2 TRBV5-8 . . CASSLTAGAGNYGYTF TGTGCCAGCAGCTTGACGGCCGGGGCAGGGAACTATGGCTACACCTTC
TRBJ2-5 TRBV2 . . CASNPWQSETQYF TGTGCCAGCAACCCTTGGCAGAGTGAGACCCAGTACTTC
TRBJ2-1 TRBV29-1 . . CSVDTSSYNEQFF TGCAGCGTTGACACAAGCTCCTACAATGAGCAGTTCTTC
TRBJ2-7 TRBV7-9 TRBD1 once CASSQRYGQEKGSYEQYF TGTGCCAGCAGCCAACGATACGGACAGGAGAAAGGATCCTACGAGCAGTACTTC
TRBJ2-1 TRBV5-1 TRBD1 . CASSFGQGNYNEQFF TGCGCCAGCAGCTTTGGACAGGGGAACTACAATGAGCAGTTCTTC